The clone carrying this T cell receptor (beta chain) has at least ten counts. Its cognate antigen is unknown. TCR beta CDR3 region amplification was performed from RNA transcripts. TCR CDR3 underwent first-round RT-PCR with the HTBI primer set. TCRdb redid the calling of the multiplex PCR reads with MiXCR, one entry per CDR3 protein. The sample records 35,000 to 45,000 distinct CDR3 sequences, about 50% being singletons. The data were taken from a study of T cells in Graves' hyperthyroidism and ophthalmopathy. Study-wide results and caveats: Ophthalmopathy got predicted by the model a median about 6.5 months before its onset.

Those patients with uncontrolled infection, other autoimmune disease, pregnancy or lactation were excluded. The diagnoses drew upon clinical symptoms, serum thyroxine and TRAb, thyroid ultrasound and orbital computed tomography. 8.5 to 10 ml of fresh peripheral blood supplied the PBMCs. Trimming left V 4 bases short and J 8 bases short, with 20 bases between. There are 15 residues in the CDR3. Germline assignment: CDR1 LNHDA and CDR2 SQIVND (reference sequence). The source of this sequence is a man aged 35 to 55 with Graves' ophthalmopathy. J is TRBJ1-2 and V is TRBV19; D not resolved. The sample taken for sequencing was blood. For the CDR3, the DNA is TGTGCCAGTAGTACCCCGGACGAGATTGAGGGCGGCTACACCTTC. It translates to CASSTPDEIEGGYTF.